This T cell receptor (beta chain) comes out of a study of cytomegalovirus exposure and HLA in healthy donors. Study-wide results and caveats: Some 17,000 TCR beta sequences were associated with HLA alleles at 0.05 false discovery rate in a later analysis. Association of a missense DCLRE1C variant with TCR beta V- and J-gene trimming was reported in a later analysis. Earlier findings revealed that most TCR beta V segments proved productive either about 87% or about 30% of the time.

As concerns this clone: Its antigen is not known.

Donors were nominally healthy when sampled, though unrecorded immune exposures were likely. Primers: 60 Vbeta forward and 13 Jbeta reverse. Some clones are missing from TCRdb's copy, which holds only in-frame ones; the method was immunoSEQ multiplex PCR. The data hold about 130,000 clones, with around 80% observed a single time. V lost 7 bases, J lost 0 bases, and 0 bases stayed unmatched. CDR3 size: 14 residues. CDR1 is WSHSY, CDR2 SAAADI, per germline. V and J are TRBV10-2 and TRBJ2-1; 10 bases are shared with TRBD2. The material sequenced was PBMCs. This receptor was identified in a woman aged 25 to 39 in good health and CMV-seronegative. In DNA, the CDR3 is TGCGCCAGCACTAGCGGGGGCTCCTACAATGAGCAGTTCTTC. This translates into CASTSGGSYNEQFF.